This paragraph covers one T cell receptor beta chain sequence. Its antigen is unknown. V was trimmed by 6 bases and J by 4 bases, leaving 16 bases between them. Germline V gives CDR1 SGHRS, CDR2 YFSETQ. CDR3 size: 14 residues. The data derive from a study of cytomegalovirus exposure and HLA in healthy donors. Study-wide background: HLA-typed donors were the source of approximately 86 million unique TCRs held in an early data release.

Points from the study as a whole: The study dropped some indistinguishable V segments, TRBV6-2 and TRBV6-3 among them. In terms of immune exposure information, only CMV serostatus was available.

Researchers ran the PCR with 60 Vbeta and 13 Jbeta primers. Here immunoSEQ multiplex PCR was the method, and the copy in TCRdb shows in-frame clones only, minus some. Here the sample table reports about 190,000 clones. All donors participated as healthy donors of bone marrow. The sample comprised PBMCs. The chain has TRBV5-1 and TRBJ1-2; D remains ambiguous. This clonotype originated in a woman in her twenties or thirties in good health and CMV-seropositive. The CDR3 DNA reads TGCGCCAGCAACGGAGGCAGCTCCATCTATGGCTACACCTTC. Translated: CASNGGSSIYGYTF.